The present entry profiles one T cell receptor (beta chain) with its context. The sample originates from a study of blood T cell repertoires in COVID-19. Study as a whole: Spain, Italy and the United States supplied samples that represented acute and convalescent COVID-19.

Here immunoSEQ multiplex PCR was the method, and the copy in TCRdb shows in-frame clones only, minus some. The sample carries fewer than 400,000 clones, roughly 89% recorded once. Participants were aged about 18 to 89 years, lived in around 25 US areas, and enrolled virtually. Each participant's cohort was designated according to participant-reported clinical history. Germline values: CDR1 SGHKS, CDR2 YYEKEE (reference sequence). The CDR3 sequence is 13 residues long. Trimming cost V 2 bases and J 7 bases; bases outside gene matches: 0. This chain joins TRBV5-5 and TRBJ2-1, with 10 bases fitting TRBD2. The receptor was isolated from a woman aged 18-30 years who had recovered from COVID-19. Sequencing was done on a sample of PBMCs or T cells enriched from blood (not recorded which). The CDR3 protein is CASSLLAGNEQFF. The CDR3 bases are TGTGCCAGCAGCTTACTAGCGGGGAATGAGCAGTTCTTC.